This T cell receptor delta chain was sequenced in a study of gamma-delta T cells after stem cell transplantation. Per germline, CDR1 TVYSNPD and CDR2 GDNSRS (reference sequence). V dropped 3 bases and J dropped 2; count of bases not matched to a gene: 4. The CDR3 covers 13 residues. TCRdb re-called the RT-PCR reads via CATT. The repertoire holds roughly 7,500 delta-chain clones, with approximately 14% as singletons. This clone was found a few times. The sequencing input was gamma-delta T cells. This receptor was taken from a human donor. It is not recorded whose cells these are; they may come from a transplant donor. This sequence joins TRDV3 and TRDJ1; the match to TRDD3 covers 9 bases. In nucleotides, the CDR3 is TGTGCCTTCGGGGGGATACCTACCGATAAACTCATCTTT. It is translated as CAFGGIPTDKLIF.